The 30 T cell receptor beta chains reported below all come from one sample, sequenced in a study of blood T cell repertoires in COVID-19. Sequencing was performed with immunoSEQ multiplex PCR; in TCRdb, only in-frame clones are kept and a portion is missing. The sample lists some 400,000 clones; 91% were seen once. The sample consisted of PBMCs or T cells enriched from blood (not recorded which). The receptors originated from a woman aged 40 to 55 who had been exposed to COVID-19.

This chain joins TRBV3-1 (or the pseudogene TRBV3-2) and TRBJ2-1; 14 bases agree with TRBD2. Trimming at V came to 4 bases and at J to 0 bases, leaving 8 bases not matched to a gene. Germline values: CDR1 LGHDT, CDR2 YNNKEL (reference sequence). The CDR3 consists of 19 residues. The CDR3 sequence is CASSLVTGTSGSSYNEQFF. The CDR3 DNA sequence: TGTGCCAGCAGCCTCGTAACCGGGACTAGCGGGAGCTCCTACAATGAGCAGTTCTTC.

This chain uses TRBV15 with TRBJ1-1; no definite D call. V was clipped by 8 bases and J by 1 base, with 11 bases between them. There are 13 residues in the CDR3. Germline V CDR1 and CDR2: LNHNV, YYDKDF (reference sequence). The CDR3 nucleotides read TGTGCCACCTCGTCAGAGGAGAACACTGAAGCTTTCTTT. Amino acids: CATSSEENTEAFF. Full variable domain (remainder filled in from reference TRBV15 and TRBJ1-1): DAMVIQNPRYQVTQFGKPVTLSCSQTLNHNVMYWYQQKSSQAPKLLFHYYDKDFNNEADTPDNFQSRRPNTSFCFLDIRSPGLGDTAMYLCATSSEENTEAFFGQGTRLTVV.

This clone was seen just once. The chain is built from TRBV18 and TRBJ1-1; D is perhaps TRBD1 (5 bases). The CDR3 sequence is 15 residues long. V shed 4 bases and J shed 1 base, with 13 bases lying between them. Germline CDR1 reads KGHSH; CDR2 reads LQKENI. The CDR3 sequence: CASSLNPGGNTEAFF. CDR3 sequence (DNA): TGTGCCAGCTCACTAAATCCCGGGGGGAACACTGAAGCTTTCTTT.

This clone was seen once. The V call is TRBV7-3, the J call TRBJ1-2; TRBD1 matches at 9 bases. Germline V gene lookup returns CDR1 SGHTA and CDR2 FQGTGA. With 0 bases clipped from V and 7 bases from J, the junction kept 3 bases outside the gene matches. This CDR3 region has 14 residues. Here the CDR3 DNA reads TGTGCCAGCAGCTTAACGGGGACAGGGATTGGCTACACCTTC. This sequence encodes CASSLTGTGIGYTF.

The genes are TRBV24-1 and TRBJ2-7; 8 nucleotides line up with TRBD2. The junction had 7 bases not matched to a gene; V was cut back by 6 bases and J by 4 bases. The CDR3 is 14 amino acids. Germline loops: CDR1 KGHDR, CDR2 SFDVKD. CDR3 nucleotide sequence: TGTGCCACCAGTCCGAGCGGGAGAGGGTACGAGCAGTACTTC. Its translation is CATSPSGRGYEQYF.

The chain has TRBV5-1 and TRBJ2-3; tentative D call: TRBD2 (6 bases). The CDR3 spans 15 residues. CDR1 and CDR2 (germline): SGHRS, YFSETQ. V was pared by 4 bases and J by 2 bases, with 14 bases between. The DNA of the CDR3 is TGCGCCAGCAGCGAAGGCGGCGGGGACACAGATACGCAGTATTTT. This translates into CASSEGGGDTDTQYF.

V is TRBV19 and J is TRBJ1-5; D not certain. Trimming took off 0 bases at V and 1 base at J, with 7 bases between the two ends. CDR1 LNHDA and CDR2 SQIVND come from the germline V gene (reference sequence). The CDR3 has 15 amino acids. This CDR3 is CASSIDGRSNQPQHF. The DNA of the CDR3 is TGTGCCAGTAGTATAGATGGCAGAAGCAATCAGCCCCAGCATTTT.

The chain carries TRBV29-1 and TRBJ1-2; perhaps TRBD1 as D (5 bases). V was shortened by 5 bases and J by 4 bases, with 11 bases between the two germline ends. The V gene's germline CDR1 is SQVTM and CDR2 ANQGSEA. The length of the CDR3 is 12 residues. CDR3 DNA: TGCAGCGTTTATCGGCAGGGCTATGGCTACACCTTC. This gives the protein CSVYRQGYGYTF.

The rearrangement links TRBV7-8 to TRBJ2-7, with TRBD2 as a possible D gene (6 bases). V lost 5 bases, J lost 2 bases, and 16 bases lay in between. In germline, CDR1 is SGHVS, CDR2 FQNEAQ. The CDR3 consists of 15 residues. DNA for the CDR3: TGTGCCAGCAGCCCCCCCATGCGGGAAACCTACGAGCAGTACTTC. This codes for CASSPPMRETYEQYF.

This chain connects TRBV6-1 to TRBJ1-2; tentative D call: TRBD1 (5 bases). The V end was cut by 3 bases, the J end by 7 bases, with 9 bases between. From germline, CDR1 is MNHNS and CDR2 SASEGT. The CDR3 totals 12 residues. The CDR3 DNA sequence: TGTGCCAGCAGTGAGACGCAGGGTGGCTACACCTTC. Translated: CASSETQGGYTF.

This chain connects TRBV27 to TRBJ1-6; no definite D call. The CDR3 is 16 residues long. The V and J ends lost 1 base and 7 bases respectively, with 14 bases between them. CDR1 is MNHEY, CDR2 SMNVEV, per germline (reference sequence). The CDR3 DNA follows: TGTGCCAGCAGTTTATATTGGGCTCAAAACAATTCACCCCTCCACTTT. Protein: CASSLYWAQNNSPLHF.

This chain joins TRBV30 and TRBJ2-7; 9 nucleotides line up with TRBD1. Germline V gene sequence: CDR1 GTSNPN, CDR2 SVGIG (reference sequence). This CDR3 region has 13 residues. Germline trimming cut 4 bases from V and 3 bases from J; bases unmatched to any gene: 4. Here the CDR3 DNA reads TGTGCCTGGAACAGGGGGCTTAGCTACGAGCAGTACTTC. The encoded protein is CAWNRGLSYEQYF.

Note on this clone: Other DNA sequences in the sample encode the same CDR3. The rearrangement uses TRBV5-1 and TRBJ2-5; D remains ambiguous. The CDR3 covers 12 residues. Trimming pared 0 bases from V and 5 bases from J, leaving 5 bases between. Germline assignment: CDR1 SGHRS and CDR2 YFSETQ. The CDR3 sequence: CASSLAGETQYF. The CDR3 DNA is TGCGCCAGCAGCTTGGCCGGGGAGACCCAGTACTTC.

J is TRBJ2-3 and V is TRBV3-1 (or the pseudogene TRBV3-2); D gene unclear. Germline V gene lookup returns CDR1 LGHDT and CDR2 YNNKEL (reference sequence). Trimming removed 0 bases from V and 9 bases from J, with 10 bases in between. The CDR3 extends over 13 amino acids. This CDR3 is CASSQELAVTQYF. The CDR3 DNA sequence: TGTGCCAGCAGCCAAGAATTGGCGGTCACGCAGTATTTT.

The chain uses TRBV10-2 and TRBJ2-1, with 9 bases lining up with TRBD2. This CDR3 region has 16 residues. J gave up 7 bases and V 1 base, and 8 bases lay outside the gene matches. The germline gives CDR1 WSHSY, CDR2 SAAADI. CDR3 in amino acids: CASSELGGRATNEQFF. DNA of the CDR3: TGCGCCAGCAGTGAGTTGGGCGGGAGGGCCACGAATGAGCAGTTCTTC.

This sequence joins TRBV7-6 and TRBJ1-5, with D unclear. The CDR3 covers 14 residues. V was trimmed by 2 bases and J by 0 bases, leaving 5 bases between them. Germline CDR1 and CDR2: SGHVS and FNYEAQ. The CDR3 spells CASSLTDSNQPQHF. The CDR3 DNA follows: TGTGCCAGCAGCTTAACAGATAGCAATCAGCCCCAGCATTTT.

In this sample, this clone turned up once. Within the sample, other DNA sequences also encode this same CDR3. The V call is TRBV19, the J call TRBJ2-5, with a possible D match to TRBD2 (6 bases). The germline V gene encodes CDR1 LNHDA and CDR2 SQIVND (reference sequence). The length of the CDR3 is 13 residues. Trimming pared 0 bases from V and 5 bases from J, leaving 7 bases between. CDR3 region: CASSIDRGETQYF. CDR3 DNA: TGTGCCAGTAGTATAGATCGGGGGGAGACCCAGTACTTC. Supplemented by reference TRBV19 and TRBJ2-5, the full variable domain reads DGGITQSPKYLFRKEGQNVTLSCEQNLNHDAMYWYRQDPGQGLRLIYYSQIVNDFQKGDIAEGYSVSREKKESFPLTVTSAQKNPTAFYLCASSIDRGETQYFGPGTRLLVL.

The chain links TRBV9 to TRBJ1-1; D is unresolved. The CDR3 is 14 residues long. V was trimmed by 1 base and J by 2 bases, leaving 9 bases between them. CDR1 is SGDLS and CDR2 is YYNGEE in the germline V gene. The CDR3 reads CASSVSQVNTEAFF. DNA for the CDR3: TGTGCCAGCAGCGTAAGTCAGGTCAACACTGAAGCTTTCTTT. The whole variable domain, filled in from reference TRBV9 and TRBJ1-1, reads DSGVTQTPKHLITATGQRVTLRCSPRSGDLSVYWYQQSLDQGLQFLIQYYNGEERAKGNILERFSAQQFPDLHSELNLSSLELGDSALYFCASSVSQVNTEAFFGQGTRLTVV.

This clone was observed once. CDR3 residues: CASSLGQTWDTIYF. The CDR3 DNA follows: TGCGCCAGCAGCTTGGGACAGACTTGGGACACCATATATTTT. This chain connects TRBV5-1 to TRBJ1-3; D possibly corresponds to TRBD1 (5 bases). Trimming took 0 bases from V and 8 from J, leaving 12 bases between them. CDR3 length: 14 residues. Germline V gives CDR1 SGHRS, CDR2 YFSETQ.

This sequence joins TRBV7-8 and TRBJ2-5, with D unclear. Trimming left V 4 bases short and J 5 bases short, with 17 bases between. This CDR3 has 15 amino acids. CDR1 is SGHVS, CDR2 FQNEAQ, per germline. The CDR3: CASSSSRGYEETQYF. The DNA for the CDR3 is TGTGCCAGCAGCTCCTCCCGCGGATACGAGGAGACCCAGTACTTC.

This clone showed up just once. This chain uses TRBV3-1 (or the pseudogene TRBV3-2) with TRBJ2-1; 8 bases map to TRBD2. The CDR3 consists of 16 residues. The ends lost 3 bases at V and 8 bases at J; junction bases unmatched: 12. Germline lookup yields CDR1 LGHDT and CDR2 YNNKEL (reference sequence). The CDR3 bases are TGTGCCAGCAGCCATTCCGGGTCGGGGGGGCTTCATGAGCAGTTCTTC. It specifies CASSHSGSGGLHEQFF.

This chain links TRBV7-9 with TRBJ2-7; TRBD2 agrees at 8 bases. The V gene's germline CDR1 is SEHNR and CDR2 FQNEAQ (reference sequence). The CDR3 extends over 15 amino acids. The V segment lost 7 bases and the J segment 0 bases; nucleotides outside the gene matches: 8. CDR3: CASTREGVSSYEQYF. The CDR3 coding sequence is TGTGCCAGCACCCGGGAGGGAGTAAGCTCCTACGAGCAGTACTTC.

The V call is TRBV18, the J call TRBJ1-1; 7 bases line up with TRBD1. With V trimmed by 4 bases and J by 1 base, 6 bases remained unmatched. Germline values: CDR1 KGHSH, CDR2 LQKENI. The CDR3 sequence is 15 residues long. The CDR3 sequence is CASSHGQDWNTEAFF. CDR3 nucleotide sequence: TGTGCCAGCTCACACGGACAGGATTGGAACACTGAAGCTTTCTTT. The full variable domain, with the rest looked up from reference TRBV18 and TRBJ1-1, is NAGVMQNPRHLVRRRGQEARLRCSPMKGHSHVYWYRQLPEEGLKFMVYLQKENIIDESGMPKERFSAEFPKEGPSILRIQQVVRGDSAAYFCASSHGQDWNTEAFFGQGTRLTVV.

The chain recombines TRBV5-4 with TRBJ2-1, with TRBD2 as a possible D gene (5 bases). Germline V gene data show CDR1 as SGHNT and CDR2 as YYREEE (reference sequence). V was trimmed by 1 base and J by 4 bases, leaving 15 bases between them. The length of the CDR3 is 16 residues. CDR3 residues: CASSLSSAGAYNEQFF. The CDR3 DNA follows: TGTGCCAGCAGCTTGAGTTCTGCGGGTGCGTACAATGAGCAGTTCTTC.

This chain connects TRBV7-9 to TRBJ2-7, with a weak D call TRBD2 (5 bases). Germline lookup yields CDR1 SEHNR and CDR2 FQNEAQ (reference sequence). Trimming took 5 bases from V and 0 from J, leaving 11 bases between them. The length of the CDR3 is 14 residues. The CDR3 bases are TGTGCCAGCAGCCCCTGGACTGGCTCCTACGAGCAGTACTTC. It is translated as CASSPWTGSYEQYF.

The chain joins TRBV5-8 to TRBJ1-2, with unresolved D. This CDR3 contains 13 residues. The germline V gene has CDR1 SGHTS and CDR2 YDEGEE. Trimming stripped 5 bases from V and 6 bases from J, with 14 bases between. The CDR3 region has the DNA TGTGCCAGCAGACCACCAGTCGGAGATGGCTACACCTTC. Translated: CASRPPVGDGYTF.

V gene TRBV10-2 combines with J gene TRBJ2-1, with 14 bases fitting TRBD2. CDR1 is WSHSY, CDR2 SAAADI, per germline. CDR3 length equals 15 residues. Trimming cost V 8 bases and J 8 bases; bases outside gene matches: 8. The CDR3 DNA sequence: TGCGCCAGCTTGGATCCGGGACTAGCGGGAGATGAGCAGTTCTTC. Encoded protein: CASLDPGLAGDEQFF.

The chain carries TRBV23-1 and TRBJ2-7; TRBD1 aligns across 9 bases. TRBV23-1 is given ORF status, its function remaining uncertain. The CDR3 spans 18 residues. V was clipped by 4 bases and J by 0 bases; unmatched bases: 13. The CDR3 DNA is TGCGCCAGCAGTCGGGTCCGGGACAGGGTTCCTAGCTCCTACGAGCAGTACTTC. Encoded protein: CASSRVRDRVPSSYEQYF.

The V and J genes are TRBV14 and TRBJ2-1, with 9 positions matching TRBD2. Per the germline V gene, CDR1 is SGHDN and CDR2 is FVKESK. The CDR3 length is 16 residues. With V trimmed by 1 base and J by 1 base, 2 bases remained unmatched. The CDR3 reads CASSQAGLASYNEQFF. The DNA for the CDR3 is TGTGCCAGCAGCCAAGCCGGACTAGCGTCCTACAATGAGCAGTTCTTC.

The CDR3 DNA follows: TGTGCCAGCAGCTTAGACAGGGCGGCTAATGAGCAGTTCTTC. Its protein product is CASSLDRAANEQFF. The chain uses TRBV7-2 and TRBJ2-1; a weak D match, TRBD1 (6 bases). The germline V gene encodes CDR1 SGHTA and CDR2 FQGNSA. V shed 1 base and J shed 7 bases, with 11 bases lying between them. The CDR3 is 14 residues long.